Each of the 20 T cell receptor beta chains below was sequenced from the same sample in a study of molecular identifiers for immune sequencing clone quantification. Using its own MiXCR run on the PCR reads, TCRdb lists one record per CDR3 protein. The sample lists about 100,000 distinct CDR3 sequences, roughly a third seen once, with around 3.8% in the top ten. Material: naive CD8+ T cells from blood, with Jurkat cell RNA spiked in. Documented subset: FACS-sorted CD8+CD4-CCR7+CD45RA+ naive T cells. These receptors all stem from a human donor in good health. Some libraries in this study had Jurkat cell RNA spiked in.

This clonotype appeared many times. The rearrangement joins TRBV4-1 to TRBJ2-3, with unresolved D. This CDR3 is built from 14 residues. Germline-derived CDR1 and CDR2 are MGHRA and YSYEKL. Trimming took 1 base from V and 4 from J, leaving 9 bases between them. Written as DNA, the CDR3 is TGCGCCAGCAGCCAAGTCGCACCATCAGATACGCAGTATTTT. Encoded protein: CASSQVAPSDTQYF.

Many counts were recorded for this clonotype. The V gene is TRBV13, the J gene TRBJ1-1; D unclear. Trimming took 5 bases from V and 0 from J, leaving 22 bases between them. CDR3 size: 18 residues. CDR1 is PRHDT, CDR2 FYEKMQ, per germline (reference sequence). CDR3 sequence: CASSLYSAQVHMNTEAFF. The CDR3, as DNA: TGTGCCAGCAGCCTATATTCCGCCCAGGTCCACATGAACACTGAAGCTTTCTTT.

This clonotype has ten or more counts. The chain joins TRBV7-8 to TRBJ2-7; D gene uncertain. Trimming stripped 0 bases from V and 3 bases from J, with 3 bases between. Germline-derived CDR1 and CDR2 are SGHVS and FQNEAQ. The length of the CDR3 is 12 residues. The CDR3 nucleotides read TGTGCCAGCAGCTTAGCCCGCTACGAGCAGTACTTC. As protein: CASSLARYEQYF.

The chain combines TRBV7-3 with TRBJ2-2; D unclear. Trimming pared 3 bases from V and 2 bases from J, leaving 4 bases between. This CDR3 contains 13 residues. Looked up from germline, CDR1 is SGHTA and CDR2 is FQGTGA. CDR3 residues: CASSFYNTGELFF. Written as DNA, the CDR3 is TGTGCCAGCAGCTTTTACAACACCGGGGAGCTGTTTTTT.

In this sample, this clonotype turned up a few times. This rearrangement joins TRBV27 to TRBJ1-1, with D possibly TRBD1 on 6 matching bases. Deletions cut 4 bases from V and 4 bases from J, with 10 bases between. CDR1 is MNHEY, CDR2 SMNVEV, per germline (reference sequence). CDR3 length equals 13 residues. The CDR3 is CASSWDTRTEAFF. The DNA of the CDR3 is TGTGCCAGCAGTTGGGACACTCGCACTGAAGCTTTCTTT.

There are a few counts of this clonotype. This sequence joins TRBV7-8 and TRBJ2-1; D gene uncertain. The CDR3 runs 15 residues. The V gene lost 5 bases and the J gene lost 5 bases, with 16 bases spanning the gap. CDR1 is SGHVS, CDR2 FQNEAQ, per germline. This chain's CDR3 is CASSPRTNFNNEQFF. CDR3 sequence (DNA): TGTGCCAGCAGCCCCCGGACCAACTTTAACAATGAGCAGTTCTTC.

The chain is built from TRBV2 and TRBJ2-2, with 11 bases matching TRBD2. This CDR3 has 18 amino acids. Germline loops: CDR1 SNHLY, CDR2 FYNNEI. V was pared by 5 bases and J by 2 bases, with 10 bases of the junction left unmatched. Here the CDR3 reads CASSWGLAAGRNTGELFF. CDR3 sequence (DNA): TGTGCCAGCAGTTGGGGACTAGCGGCGGGCCGCAACACCGGGGAGCTGTTTTTT.

In this sample, this clonotype turned up a few times. This chain links TRBV6-1 with TRBJ2-3, with D perhaps TRBD2 (5 bases). Trimming shortened V by 1 base and J by 7 bases, and 15 bases separated the two germline ends. This CDR3 spans 15 amino acids. Per the germline V gene, CDR1 is MNHNS and CDR2 is SASEGT. The CDR3 region has the DNA TGTGCCAGCAGTGAAGTGGGAGATGAGTACAATACGCAGTATTTT. Its translation is CASSEVGDEYNTQYF.

This chain links TRBV7-2 with TRBJ1-2; D ambiguous. CDR3 length equals 16 residues. The germline V gene has CDR1 SGHTA and CDR2 FQGNSA. V was trimmed by 3 bases and J by 2 bases, leaving 16 bases between them. This CDR3 reads CASSFRWEDPNYGYTF. The CDR3 DNA follows: TGTGCCAGCAGCTTCCGCTGGGAGGATCCCAACTATGGCTACACCTTC.

Concerning this clonotype: Being one base from a much bigger clone, this may be a read error. This sequence joins TRBV7-9 and TRBJ2-7, with D tentatively TRBD1 or TRBD2 (5 bases each). V lost 5 bases, J lost 3 bases, and 8 bases lay in between. Germline V gives CDR1 SEHNR, CDR2 FQNEAQ (reference sequence). The CDR3 spans 12 residues. The CDR3 region is CASSGDGYEQYF. The CDR3 DNA reads TGTGCCAGCAGCGGGGACGGCTACGAGCAGTACTTC.

The J gene is TRBJ2-1, the V gene TRBV11-3; 7 nucleotides match TRBD2. The CDR3 totals 15 residues. V was clipped by 1 base and J by 3 bases; unmatched bases: 3. Germline CDR1 is SGHNT and CDR2 is YENEEA. The CDR3 here is CASSLVPSGYNEQFF. The CDR3 bases are TGTGCCAGCAGCTTAGTTCCTAGCGGCTACAATGAGCAGTTCTTC.

Of note for this clonotype: Its ends do not fully match the called genes, so a read error is possible. This chain connects TRBV3-1 to TRBJ1-2; no firm D call. Germline V CDR1 and CDR2: LGHDT, YNNKEL (reference sequence). This CDR3 is built from 14 residues. As DNA, the CDR3 is TGTGCCAGCAGTCCAGGAGCAGCTAACTATGGCCACACCTTC. Protein: CASSPGAANYGHTF. Using reference TRBV3-1 and TRBJ1-2 for the parts outside the CDR3, the full variable domain is DTAVSQTPKYLVTQMGNDKSIKCEQNLGHDTMYWYKQDSKKFLKIMFSYNNKELIINETVPNRFSPKSPDKAHLNLHINSLELGDSAVYFCASSPGAANYGHTFGSGTRLTVV.

This clonotype was recorded a few times. The chain uses TRBV28 and TRBJ2-1, with TRBD2 as a possible D gene (6 bases). V lost 7 bases, J lost 8 bases, and 12 bases lay in between. The CDR3 totals 12 residues. Germline V gives CDR1 MDHEN, CDR2 SYDVKM. Here the CDR3 DNA reads TGTGCCAGCACCATGGGAGGCGATGAGCAGTTCTTC. It yields the protein CASTMGGDEQFF.

Note on this clonotype: The junction departs from the called germline gene at one end, perhaps through a read error. V gene TRBV27 combines with J gene TRBJ2-3, with D unresolved. Germline V CDR1 and CDR2: MNHEY, SMNVEV (reference sequence). This CDR3 comprises 13 residues. The CDR3 sequence is CASSTQSTETQYF. As DNA, the CDR3 is TGTGCCAGCAGTACCCAGAGCACAGAAACGCAGTATTTT.

The table lists this clonotype with a few counts. The chain is built from TRBV7-9 and TRBJ2-7, with 8 bases fitting TRBD2. CDR1 and CDR2 (germline): SEHNR, FQNEAQ (reference sequence). The CDR3 has 14 residues. The ends lost 8 bases at V and 7 bases at J; junction bases unmatched: 13. The CDR3 here is CASETTGLGGEQYF. Written as DNA, the CDR3 is TGTGCCAGCGAAACCACGGGACTAGGGGGGGAGCAGTACTTC.

The gene calls are TRBV19 and TRBJ2-1; 9 positions agree with TRBD2. The CDR3 has 13 residues. Trimming removed 11 bases from V and 8 bases from J; junction bases left unmatched: 10. Germline values: CDR1 LNHDA, CDR2 SQIVND (reference sequence). The CDR3 loop is CASLRSGSYEQFF. The CDR3 coding sequence is TGTGCCTCCCTACGTAGCGGGAGCTATGAGCAGTTCTTC.

This clonotype appeared a few times. The chain joins TRBV6-5 to TRBJ2-7; the D is unclear. Germline V CDR1 and CDR2: MNHEY, SVGAGI. With 0 bases removed from V and 6 bases from J, the gap between germline ends came to 9 bases. The CDR3 covers 13 residues. CDR3 sequence (DNA): TGTGCCAGCAGTTACTCTGGATTCGGCGAGCAGTACTTC. Its protein is CASSYSGFGEQYF.

A note on this clonotype: The missing conserved phenylalanine or tryptophan at the end of this CDR3 makes a read error likely. The chain has TRBV4-1 and TRBJ2-7; D possibly corresponds to TRBD1 (5 bases). This CDR3 contains 15 residues. Germline V CDR1 and CDR2: MGHRA, YSYEKL. The V end was cut by 4 bases, the J end by 3 bases, with 16 bases between. The CDR3 region is CASSRSVTDRYEQYL. CDR3 DNA: TGCGCCAGCAGCCGATCGGTGACAGACCGCTACGAGCAGTACCTC.

This clonotype has more than one count but fewer than ten. V is TRBV5-1 and J is TRBJ2-4, with TRBD2 matching over 7 bases. The germline gives CDR1 SGHRS, CDR2 YFSETQ. This CDR3 has 13 amino acids. V lost 3 bases to trimming and J lost 5 bases; unmatched junction nucleotides: 2. The CDR3 reads CASSWTRENIQYF. The CDR3 DNA reads as TGCGCCAGCAGCTGGACTAGGGAAAACATTCAGTACTTC.

Note on this clonotype: The CDR3 ends on some other residue instead of the conserved phenylalanine or tryptophan, so this is likely a read error. V gene TRBV28 combines with J gene TRBJ1-5, with 7 bases aligning to TRBD1. The CDR3 consists of 17 residues. Germline-derived CDR1 and CDR2 are MDHEN and SYDVKM. Unmatched junction bases numbered 11, after V lost 6 bases and J lost 0 bases. In DNA form, the CDR3 reads TGTGCCAGCAGCTATGCCCAGGGGGACCTTAGCAATCAGCCCCAGCATCTT. The encoded protein is CASSYAQGDLSNQPQHL.